The rows below give T cell receptor beta chains drawn from one sample of a study of blood T cell repertoires in COVID-19. Assay used: immunoSEQ multiplex PCR; TCRdb lists only in-frame clones, some missing. In the table there are some 220,000 clones, over 75% of which are singletons. Input material: peripheral blood. The source of these receptors is a human donor in a cohort sampled during active COVID-19. Both conserved end residues are part of each CDR3. The D gene is left open where the match is weak. A clone size is listed for some rows: how often the clone was seen (once, few, many), or a class if it is expanded.

>TRBJ1-3|TRBD1|-|TRBV3-1/TRBV3-2
TGTGCCAGCAGCCAAACAGGGGGCTCCGGAAACACCATATATTTT
CASSQTGGSGNTIYF
>TRBJ1-2|-|-|TRBV5-6
TGTGCCAGCAGCTTACCGAGGGGTTCCAAGGGAGGAGGCTACACCTTC
CASSLPRGSKGGGYTF
>TRBJ2-1|TRBD2|-|TRBV27
TGTGCCAGCATGGTAGCGGGATCCTACAATGAGCAGTTCTTC
CASMVAGSYNEQFF
>TRBJ1-1|-|-|TRBV5-1
TGCGCCAGCAGCAAAGATATCGGGACTTCTGAAGCTTTCTTT
CASSKDIGTSEAFF
>TRBJ2-1|TRBD2|-|TRBV4-2
TGTGCCAGCAGCCAAGCGGGTAGCGGGGGGGCCCACAATGAGCAGTTCTTC
CASSQAGSGGAHNEQFF
>TRBJ2-1|TRBD1|once|TRBV10-3
TGTGCCATCAGATCGGGGACAGAGGGGGTGGTTAATGAGCAGTTCTTC
CAIRSGTEGVVNEQFF
>TRBJ1-1|TRBD1|-|TRBV3-1/TRBV3-2
TGTGCCAGCAGCCCGGGGACAGGGGCCATGAACACTGAAGCTTTCTTT
CASSPGTGAMNTEAFF
>TRBJ2-2|-|-|TRBV24-1
TGTGCCACCAGCCCGTCGGACCCAGGACTCACCGGGGAGCTGTTTTTT
CATSPSDPGLTGELFF
>TRBJ1-3|TRBD1|-|TRBV7-6
TGTGCCAGCAGCTTTGGGGGACAGGTGCACTCTGGAAACACCATATATTTT
CASSFGGQVHSGNTIYF
>TRBJ1-5|-|-|TRBV28
TGTGCCAGCAGTTTATTGGGGCAGGGAGGAATTAATCAGCCCCAGCATTTT
CASSLLGQGGINQPQHF
>TRBJ2-1|-|few|TRBV3-1/TRBV3-2
TGTGCCAGCAGCCAAGATCGACTAGTCGGTTCCTACAATGAGCAGTTCTTC
CASSQDRLVGSYNEQFF
>TRBJ1-2|-|-|TRBV30
TGTGCCTACTCTAAGGGGTTAGCTAACTATGGCTACACCTTC
CAYSKGLANYGYTF
>TRBJ1-2|-|once|TRBV6-2/TRBV6-3
TGTGCCAGCAGCACCACCGGTGGCTACACCTTC
CASSTTGGYTF
>TRBJ2-2|-|-|TRBV5-4
TGTGCCAGCAGCTTCGACTTGCACACCGGGGAGCTGTTTTTT
CASSFDLHTGELFF
>TRBJ1-4|-|-|TRBV3-1/TRBV3-2
TGTGCCACCCTCGGGGTTAATGAAAAACTGTTTTTT
CATLGVNEKLFF
>TRBJ1-1|-|-|TRBV7-9
TGTGCCAGCAGCCCCCTATCTGAAGCTTTCTTT
CASSPLSEAFF
>TRBJ2-7|TRBD2|many|TRBV4-1
TGCGCCAGCAGCCAAGACGCGGGAGAGTATTACGAGCAGTACTTC
CASSQDAGEYYEQYF
>TRBJ1-2|TRBD1|-|TRBV5-4
TGTGCCAGCAGATCTGGACAGGGCCATGGCTACACCTTC
CASRSGQGHGYTF
>TRBJ2-5|-|-|TRBV19
TGTGCCAGTAGTTCAGGAGGTGGGACCCAGTACTTC
CASSSGGGTQYF
>TRBJ1-1|TRBD1|-|TRBV7-2
TGTGCCAGCAGCCGCCGTGGGACAGGGATTGAAGCTTTCTTT
CASSRRGTGIEAFF
>TRBJ1-1|-|-|TRBV5-1
TGCGCCAGCACACAGGAGATGAACACTGAAGCTTTCTTT
CASTQEMNTEAFF
>TRBJ2-5|TRBD2|-|TRBV3-1/TRBV3-2
TGTGCCAGCAGCCAACTCCCAGCGGGAGGGCGTGAGACCCAGTACTTC
CASSQLPAGGRETQYF
>TRBJ2-5|TRBD2|-|TRBV28
TGTGCCAGCAGTGTCTCCGGGACGGGAGGAGAGACCCAGTACTTC
CASSVSGTGGETQYF
>TRBJ2-3|-|few|TRBV9
TGTGCCAGCAGCGTAGAACGGGGCACAGATACGCAGTATTTT
CASSVERGTDTQYF
>TRBJ1-1|TRBD1|-|TRBV28
TGTGCCAGCAGTCCGACAGGGATGAACACTGAAGCTTTCTTT
CASSPTGMNTEAFF
>TRBJ1-3|TRBD1|-|TRBV10-3
TGTGCCAGCAGGGACAGTGGCTCTGGAAACACCATATATTTT
CASRDSGSGNTIYF
>TRBJ2-1|TRBD2|-|TRBV27
TGTGCCAGCAGTTTAAAGCGGGAGGGTTACAATGAGCAGTTCTTC
CASSLKREGYNEQFF
>TRBJ1-1|-|-|TRBV30
TGTGCCTGGAGTGTACGGGATGAAGCTTTCTTT
CAWSVRDEAFF
>TRBJ2-2|TRBD1|many|TRBV6-1
TGTGCCAGCAGTGATCCAACTCCGGGACAGGGGTTCAGGGAGCTGTTTTTT
CASSDPTPGQGFRELFF
>TRBJ2-4|-|-|TRBV19
TGTGCCAGTAATCAAGGGGTAGCCAAAAACATTCAGTACTTC
CASNQGVAKNIQYF
>TRBJ1-1|TRBD1|-|TRBV27
TGTGCCAGCAGTCCGACCGGGACAGGGATGGGTACTGAAGCTTTCTTT
CASSPTGTGMGTEAFF
>TRBJ2-1|TRBD2|-|TRBV9
TGTGCCAGCAGCGCGGGACTAGCGGGAGTGGGGGGCTACAATGAGCAGTTCTTC
CASSAGLAGVGGYNEQFF
>TRBJ1-2|TRBD1|-|TRBV18
TGTGCCAGCTCACCACTTACCGGACAGGGATATAACTATGGCTACACCTTC
CASSPLTGQGYNYGYTF
>TRBJ2-5|-|-|TRBV27
TGTGCCAGTCTATCCCTGGGAGCTCCACAAGAGACCCAGTACTTC
CASLSLGAPQETQYF
>TRBJ2-1|TRBD2|-|TRBV7-6
TGTGCCAGCAGTCCTAGCGGCACTTACAATGAGCAGTTCTTC
CASSPSGTYNEQFF
>TRBJ2-5|TRBD2|-|TRBV10-3
TGTGCCATCAGTACCACTAGCGGGGGTTTGGGAGAGACCCAGTACTTC
CAISTTSGGLGETQYF
>TRBJ2-3|-|-|TRBV11-3
TGTGCCAGCAGCTTAGGGGGAGACACAGATACGCAGTATTTT
CASSLGGDTDTQYF
>TRBJ1-6|TRBD1|-|TRBV5-1
TGCGCCAGCAGCAGGCGGACAGGGGACCTTGGACCCCTCCACTTT
CASSRRTGDLGPLHF
>TRBJ1-6|TRBD1|-|TRBV6-5
TGTGCCAGCAGTTACTTGGGACAGGGAGGGTCACCCCTCCACTTT
CASSYLGQGGSPLHF
>TRBJ1-2|-|-|TRBV2
TGTGCCAGCAGTGCAGCTAACTATGGCTACACCTTC
CASSAANYGYTF
>TRBJ2-3|-|-|TRBV28
TGTGCCAGCAGTCCTCGGGCAGGGTTAGATACGCAGTATTTT
CASSPRAGLDTQYF
>TRBJ1-6|TRBD1|few|TRBV2
TGTGCCGGAGGACAGGACTATAATTCACCCCTCCACTTT
CAGGQDYNSPLHF
>TRBJ2-7|TRBD1|-|TRBV6-1
TGTGCCAGCAGTGAAAGGGACAGGGGGTATTACGAGCAGTACTTC
CASSERDRGYYEQYF
>TRBJ2-7|-|once|TRBV3-1/TRBV3-2
TGTGCCAGCAGCCAAAGATCAGTGACCTACGAGCAGTACTTC
CASSQRSVTYEQYF
>TRBJ2-3|-|once|TRBV9
TGTGCCAGCGAGGAGGGGGGGGCGACAGATACGCAGTATTTT
CASEEGGATDTQYF